This entry describes one TCR beta chain. Cohort assignment relied on participant-reported clinical history. Some clones are missing from TCRdb's copy, which holds only in-frame ones; the method was immunoSEQ multiplex PCR. Among roughly 320,000 clones listed, roughly 90% were seen once. This entry is derived from a study of blood T cell repertoires in COVID-19. Per the germline V gene, CDR1 is SGHDT and CDR2 is YYEEEE. Trimming removed 5 bases from V and 5 bases from J; junction bases left unmatched: 11. The CDR3 spans 17 residues. The specimen was PBMCs or T cells enriched from blood (not recorded which). The receptor was derived from a young woman who had been exposed to COVID-19. The chain is built from TRBV5-6 and TRBJ2-7, with TRBD2 matching over 15 bases. Here the CDR3 reads CASSIGVGTSGGNEQYF. For the CDR3, the DNA is TGTGCCAGCAGTATTGGTGTCGGGACTAGCGGGGGGAACGAGCAGTACTTC.